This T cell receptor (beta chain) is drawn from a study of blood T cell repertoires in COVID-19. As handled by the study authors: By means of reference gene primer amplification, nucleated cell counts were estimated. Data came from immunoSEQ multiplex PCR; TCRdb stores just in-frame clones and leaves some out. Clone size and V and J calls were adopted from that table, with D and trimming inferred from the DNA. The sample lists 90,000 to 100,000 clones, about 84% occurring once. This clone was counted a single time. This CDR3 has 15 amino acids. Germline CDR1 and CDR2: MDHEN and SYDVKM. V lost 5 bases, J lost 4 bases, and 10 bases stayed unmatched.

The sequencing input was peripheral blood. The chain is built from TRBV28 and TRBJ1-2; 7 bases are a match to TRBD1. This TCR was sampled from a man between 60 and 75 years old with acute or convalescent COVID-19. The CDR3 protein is CASSVSRGRGYGYTF. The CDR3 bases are TGTGCCAGCAGTGTTAGTAGGGGGCGCGGCTATGGCTACACCTTC.